The clone carrying this T cell receptor beta chain was found many times. Antigen specificity is unknown. CDR1 MNHNS and CDR2 SASEGT come from the germline V gene. The CDR3 has 17 amino acids. With 1 base removed from V and 0 bases from J, the gap between germline ends came to 13 bases. These data come from a study of Graves' ophthalmopathy and Graves' hyperthyroidism. The wider study: Peripheral blood samples were taken at initial diagnosis, before any treatment. Notes on the study in general: Most expanded thyroid clonotypes above 0.001 frequency also appeared in blood.

RNA served as the template for amplifying TCR beta CDR3 regions. First-round RT-PCR employed HTBI primers, with a second-round multiplex PCR after it. MiXCR was run by TCRdb on the multiplex PCR reads, yielding one entry per CDR3 protein. The table includes 200,000 to 250,000 distinct CDR3 sequences, 20% to 25% detected once. This chain joins TRBV6-1 and TRBJ1-5; TRBD1 might be the D (5 bases). Sequenced sample: peripheral blood. This receptor was identified in a woman in her 50s with Graves' ophthalmopathy. In DNA, the CDR3 is TGTGCCAGCAGTGAAGTAAGGGCAGGGTATAGCAATCAGCCCCAGCATTTT. Amino acids: CASSEVRAGYSNQPQHF.